The source of this TCR beta chain is a study of breast tumors, draining lymph nodes, adjacent tissues. Study findings and constraints: Tumors had less TCR diversity than lymph nodes, more than nontumor tissue.

A single record per CDR3 protein comes from TCRdb applying MiXCR to the multiplex PCR reads. The table shows around 140,000 distinct CDR3 sequences, with under 25% occurring only once. Germline V CDR1 and CDR2: MNHEY, SVGAGI. Deletions cut 5 bases from V and 6 bases from J, with 14 bases between. This CDR3 spans 14 amino acids. Axillary draining lymph nodes of breast cancer patients supplied the node samples. As for this clonotype: Its specificity is unknown.

The V call is TRBV6-5, the J call TRBJ2-1, with a tentative D call TRBD2 (7 bases). The clonotype originates from a female donor with breast cancer. Some clones in this sample may be carry-over from other donors' samples. Sequences were obtained from axillary lymph node tissue. The chain's CDR3 is CASSRGGTSNEQFF. CDR3 DNA: TGTGCCAGCAGTAGGGGGGGGACCAGCAATGAGCAGTTCTTC.